One and the same sample provided the 27 T cell receptor beta chains below, sequenced in a study of PD-L1 blockade in urothelial cancer. Described time point: peripheral blood 6 weeks after treatment start. This table comes from immunoSEQ multiplex PCR, and its TCRdb copy is limited to in-frame clones, with some not included. The sample contains tens of thousands of clones, around nine tenths of which appear only once. Sample: PBMCs, taken around atezolizumab (anti-PD-L1) treatment. Receptors originate from a man aged 55 to 70 with urothelial cancer.

The genes are TRBV25-1 and TRBJ2-7, with 7 bases lining up with TRBD2. The CDR3 covers 14 residues. From germline, CDR1 is MGHDK and CDR2 SYGVNS. V was clipped by 5 bases and J by 4 bases; unmatched bases: 8. The CDR3 nucleotides are TGTGCCAGCAGTAACACCGGGACTACTTACGAGCAGTACTTC. It is translated as CASSNTGTTYEQYF.

The J gene is TRBJ2-7, the V gene TRBV19; D ambiguous. CDR3 length: 14 amino acids. Looked up from germline, CDR1 is LNHDA and CDR2 is SQIVND (reference sequence). Trimming shortened V by 4 bases and J by 0 bases, and 10 bases separated the two germline ends. CDR3 residues: CASSTFMSSYEQYF. For the CDR3, the DNA is TGTGCCAGTAGTACCTTCATGAGCTCCTACGAGCAGTACTTC.

The rearrangement links TRBV7-9 to TRBJ2-7; 10 bases agree with TRBD1. From germline, CDR1 is SEHNR and CDR2 FQNEAQ (reference sequence). The CDR3 covers 17 residues. V shed 1 base, J shed 1 base, and the junction held 7 bases outside the gene matches. CDR3 coding DNA: TGTGCCAGCAGCTTAGGTACGACAGGGGGCACGTCCTACGAGCAGTACTTC. It encodes CASSLGTTGGTSYEQYF.

The chain couples TRBV7-2 to TRBJ2-3; 9 bases map to TRBD2. Trimming cost V 1 base and J 4 bases; bases outside gene matches: 3. The germline gives CDR1 SGHTA, CDR2 FQGNSA. The CDR3 length is 15 residues. For the CDR3, the DNA is TGTGCCAGCAGCTTAGTAGCGGGGGAATCAGATACGCAGTATTTT. This codes for CASSLVAGESDTQYF.

The chain joins TRBV10-1 to TRBJ2-3, with a possible D match to TRBD2 (6 bases). Germline values: CDR1 WNHNN, CDR2 SYGVQD (reference sequence). The CDR3 runs 13 residues. The CDR3 region has the DNA TGCGCGAGTTTTGGGAGGCTCCGGAATACGCAGTATTTT. Translating it yields CASFGRLRNTQYF.

CDR3 in DNA: TGTGCCAGCAGCCACCAAGAGAGGGCCGGGGAGCTGTTTTTT. Protein: CASSHQERAGELFF. The chain uses TRBV11-3 and TRBJ2-2; D perhaps matches TRBD2 (5 bases). There are 14 residues in the CDR3. Trimming removed 5 bases from V and 6 bases from J, with 13 bases in between. Germline CDR1 is SGHNT and CDR2 is YENEEA.

This chain links TRBV6-6 with TRBJ1-2; the D is unclear. This CDR3 has 14 amino acids. V was clipped by 0 bases and J by 8 bases, with 13 bases between them. The germline V gene encodes CDR1 MNHNY and CDR2 SVGAGI (reference sequence). The CDR3 here is CASSYSTGNLGYTF. CDR3 bases: TGTGCCAGCAGTTACTCGACCGGGAACCTCGGCTACACCTTC.

The chain joins TRBV7-8 to TRBJ2-7; D is ambiguous. Germline V gives CDR1 SGHVS, CDR2 FQNEAQ. The CDR3 runs to 11 residues. V lost 3 bases, J lost 2 bases, and 2 bases lay in between. This CDR3 is CASSFTYEQYF. The CDR3 nucleotides are TGTGCCAGCAGCTTCACCTACGAGCAGTACTTC.

The genes are TRBV7-9 and TRBJ1-5, with D maybe TRBD1 (6 bases). CDR3 size: 17 residues. V was shortened by 1 base and J by 2 bases, with 15 bases between the two germline ends. Germline-derived CDR1 and CDR2 are SEHNR and FQNEAQ (reference sequence). The CDR3 protein is CASSLDGGALGNQPQHF. The DNA for the CDR3 is TGTGCCAGCAGCTTAGATGGGGGGGCGCTTGGCAATCAGCCCCAGCATTTT.

Only one count was recorded for this clone. The chain links TRBV2 to TRBJ1-1, with D possibly TRBD1 on 6 matching bases. The CDR3 is 14 amino acids. Germline values: CDR1 SNHLY, CDR2 FYNNEI. Trimming took off 6 bases at V and 8 bases at J, with 19 bases between the two ends. CDR3 amino acids: CASRPTGWVMEAFF. Here the CDR3 DNA reads TGTGCCAGCAGGCCGACAGGATGGGTTATGGAAGCTTTCTTT.

The V and J genes are TRBV27 and TRBJ2-5; TRBD1 matches at 8 bases. There are 13 residues in the CDR3. V shed 5 bases and J 5 bases; nucleotides not matched to a gene: 4. Germline CDR1 reads MNHEY; CDR2 reads SMNVEV (reference sequence). CDR3 loop: CASSDRGVETQYF. The CDR3 DNA reads as TGTGCCAGCAGTGACAGGGGAGTCGAGACCCAGTACTTC.

The J gene is TRBJ2-3, the V gene TRBV5-4; possible D gene TRBD2, 5 bases. CDR3 length: 14 residues. The V end was cut by 0 bases, the J end by 2 bases, with 7 bases between. Germline CDR1 reads SGHNT; CDR2 reads YYREEE (reference sequence). As DNA, the CDR3 is TGTGCCAGCAGCTTGGAAGCGGACACAGATACGCAGTATTTT. Amino acid sequence: CASSLEADTDTQYF.

The J gene is TRBJ2-5, the V gene TRBV7-3; D might be TRBD1 (6 bases). This CDR3 has 16 residues. CDR1 is SGHTA and CDR2 is FQGTGA in the germline V gene. The V gene lost 2 bases and the J gene lost 5 bases, with 18 bases spanning the gap. CDR3: CASSLGGRAMGETQYF. For the CDR3, the DNA is TGTGCCAGCAGCTTAGGGGGCAGAGCAATGGGCGAGACCCAGTACTTC.

The gene calls are TRBV4-3 and TRBJ2-7; 7 bases line up with TRBD2. CDR1 and CDR2 (germline): LGHNA, YSLEER. The CDR3 is made up of 15 amino acids. V shed 2 bases, J shed 2 bases, and the junction held 6 bases outside the gene matches. The chain's CDR3 is CASSQSVREAYEQYF. The DNA for the CDR3 is TGCGCCAGCAGCCAATCGGTTCGGGAGGCCTACGAGCAGTACTTC.

This chain links TRBV9 with TRBJ2-7; 9 bases match TRBD2. This CDR3 has 16 amino acids. The germline CDR1 and CDR2 sequences are SGDLS and YYNGEE. The trim removed 0 bases at V and 1 base at J, leaving 5 bases unmatched. Here the CDR3 DNA reads TGTGCCAGCAGCGTAGGGGCTAGCGGGGATTCCTACGAGCAGTACTTC. Protein product: CASSVGASGDSYEQYF. Drawing the rest from reference TRBV9 and TRBJ2-7, the complete variable domain is DSGVTQTPKHLITATGQRVTLRCSPRSGDLSVYWYQQSLDQGLQFLIQYYNGEERAKGNILERFSAQQFPDLHSELNLSSLELGDSALYFCASSVGASGDSYEQYFGPGTRLTVT.

This chain links TRBV6-6 with TRBJ1-5; TRBD1 matches 8 bases. V lost 6 bases to trimming and J lost 6 bases; unmatched junction nucleotides: 10. Germline V gene sequence: CDR1 MNHNY, CDR2 SVGAGI (reference sequence). The CDR3 consists of 15 residues. In DNA, the CDR3 is TGTGCCAGCAGCGACCAGGGGGCGCAAGGTCAGCCCCAGCATTTT. Encoded protein: CASSDQGAQGQPQHF.

This clone was seen only once. The rearrangement links TRBV7-9 to TRBJ2-7; TRBD2 matches 8 bases. CDR3 size: 15 residues. Germline CDR1 and CDR2: SEHNR and FQNEAQ (reference sequence). V shed 4 bases, J shed 2 bases, and the junction held 7 bases outside the gene matches. In DNA form, the CDR3 reads TGTGCCAGCAGCTCTCTAGCGGGCTTTACCTACGAGCAGTACTTC. Translating it yields CASSSLAGFTYEQYF.

The CDR3 sequence: CASSLANRAFF. The CDR3 nucleotides are TGTGCCAGCAGCTTAGCGAACAGGGCTTTCTTT. The chain is built from TRBV7-9 and TRBJ1-1; a possible D gene is TRBD1 (5 bases). Trimming stripped 0 bases from V and 11 bases from J, with 7 bases between. Germline CDR1 and CDR2: SEHNR and FQNEAQ (reference sequence). The CDR3 is 11 residues long.

The chain couples TRBV6-5 to TRBJ1-2; 10 bases are shared with TRBD1. Germline V gives CDR1 MNHEY, CDR2 SVGAGI. With V trimmed by 4 bases and J by 4 bases, 9 bases remained unmatched. This CDR3 region has 16 residues. This chain's CDR3 is CASSWDRGPKIYGYTF. DNA for the CDR3: TGTGCCAGCAGTTGGGACAGGGGTCCCAAAATCTATGGCTACACCTTC.

The rearrangement uses TRBV2 and TRBJ2-3, with TRBD1 matching over 10 bases. Germline CDR1 reads SNHLY; CDR2 reads FYNNEI. Trimming removed 6 bases from V and 1 base from J; junction bases left unmatched: 4. This CDR3 comprises 15 residues. DNA of the CDR3: TGTGCCAGCAGAGCCGGGACAGGGGGCACAGATACGCAGTATTTT. This sequence encodes CASRAGTGGTDTQYF.

This chain connects TRBV28 to TRBJ2-1, with D maybe TRBD1 (5 bases). CDR1 is MDHEN, CDR2 SYDVKM, per germline. The CDR3 loop spans 12 amino acids. V was pared by 3 bases and J by 8 bases, with 8 bases between. The CDR3 here is CASSFSGYEQFF. Here the CDR3 DNA reads TGTGCCAGCAGTTTTTCAGGGTATGAGCAGTTCTTC.

This clone was seen more than once but under ten times. In DNA form, the CDR3 reads TGCGCCAGCAGCACCGGGACAGGGGCCGGGAGCCAATACGCGGATACGCAGTATTTT. Translation gives CASSTGTGAGSQYADTQYF. The V gene is TRBV5-1, the J gene TRBJ2-3; TRBD1 matches at 10 bases. Germline V CDR1 and CDR2: SGHRS, YFSETQ. The CDR3 has 19 residues. Germline trimming cut 4 bases from V and 6 bases from J; bases unmatched to any gene: 20.

The rearrangement joins TRBV4-2 to TRBJ2-3; 9 nucleotides align to TRBD1. This CDR3 has 17 amino acids. V lost 4 bases and J lost 5; bases outside the gene matches: 13. Germline lookup yields CDR1 LGHNA and CDR2 YNFKEQ. The CDR3, as DNA: TGTGCCAGCAGCCCCCGTGGACAGGGGACCTCAAAAGATACGCAGTATTTT. Amino acid sequence: CASSPRGQGTSKDTQYF.

This clone is a singleton in its sample. The chain uses TRBV5-5 and TRBJ2-5; D might be TRBD2 (6 bases). The CDR3 runs to 15 residues. Germline CDR1 is SGHKS and CDR2 is YYEKEE (reference sequence). V was trimmed by 0 bases and J by 4 bases, leaving 13 bases between them. In DNA form, the CDR3 reads TGTGCCAGCAGCTTGGTTGAACTAGCAGGAGAGACCCAGTACTTC. It is translated as CASSLVELAGETQYF. The whole variable domain, filled in from reference TRBV5-5 and TRBJ2-5, reads DAGVTQSPTHLIKTRGQQVTLRCSPISGHKSVSWYQQVLGQGPQFIFQYYEKEERGRGNFPDRFSARQFPNYSSELNVNALLLGDSALYLCASSLVELAGETQYFGPGTRLLVL.

The genes are TRBV5-1 and TRBJ2-7; the D gene is possibly TRBD1 (6 bases). The CDR3 is made up of 14 amino acids. The germline CDR1 and CDR2 sequences are SGHRS and YFSETQ. V was clipped by 2 bases and J by 3 bases, with 12 bases between them. The CDR3 is CASSLRGNFYEQYF. CDR3 DNA sequence: TGCGCCAGCAGCTTAAGGGGGAACTTCTACGAGCAGTACTTC. Looking up the rest from reference TRBV5-1 and TRBJ2-7 gives the full variable domain: KAGVTQTPRYLIKTRGQQVTLSCSPISGHRSVSWYQQTPGQGLQFLFEYFSETQRNKGNFPGRFSGRQFSNSRSEMNVSTLELGDSALYLCASSLRGNFYEQYFGPGTRLTVT.

The rearrangement uses TRBV10-1 and TRBJ2-1, with 13 positions matching TRBD2. J was trimmed by 6 bases and V by 3 bases; bases with no gene match: 5. Per germline, CDR1 WNHNN and CDR2 SYGVQD (reference sequence). This CDR3 spans 16 amino acids. The CDR3 DNA reads TGCGCCAGCAGTGATGGGGGACTAGCGGGAAGCAATGAGCAGTTCTTC. It is translated as CASSDGGLAGSNEQFF.

This clone was observed a few times. The gene calls are TRBV6-5 and TRBJ1-4, with 9 bases fitting TRBD1. The CDR3 length is 15 residues. Germline lookup yields CDR1 MNHEY and CDR2 SVGAGI. The junction had 9 bases not matched to a gene; V was cut back by 5 bases and J by 8 bases. CDR3: CASSRTGGWGEKLFF. CDR3 coding DNA: TGTGCCAGCAGTCGAACAGGGGGCTGGGGAGAAAAACTGTTTTTT.